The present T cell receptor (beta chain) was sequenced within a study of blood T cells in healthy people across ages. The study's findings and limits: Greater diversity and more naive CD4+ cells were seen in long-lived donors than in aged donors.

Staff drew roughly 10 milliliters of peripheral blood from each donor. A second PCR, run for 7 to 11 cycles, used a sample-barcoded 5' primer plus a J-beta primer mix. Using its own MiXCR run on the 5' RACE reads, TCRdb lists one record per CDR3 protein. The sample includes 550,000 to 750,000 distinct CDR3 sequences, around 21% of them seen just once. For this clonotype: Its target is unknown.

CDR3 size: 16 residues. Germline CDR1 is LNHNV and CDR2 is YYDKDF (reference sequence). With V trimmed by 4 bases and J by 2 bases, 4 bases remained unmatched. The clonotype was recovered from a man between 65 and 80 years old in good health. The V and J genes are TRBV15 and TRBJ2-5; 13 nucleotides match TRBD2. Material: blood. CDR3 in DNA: TGTGCCACCAGCACCCCGGGACTAGCGGGACAAGAGACCCAGTACTTC. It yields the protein CATSTPGLAGQETQYF. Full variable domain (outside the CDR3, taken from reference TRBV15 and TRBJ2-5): DAMVIQNPRYQVTQFGKPVTLSCSQTLNHNVMYWYQQKSSQAPKLLFHYYDKDFNNEADTPDNFQSRRPNTSFCFLDIRSPGLGDTAMYLCATSTPGLAGQETQYFGPGTRLLVL.